These 7 T cell receptor beta chains were all obtained from the same sample, sequenced in a study of post-analysis software for immune sequencing data (dated by TCRdb to 2015 to 2017). Study-wide conclusions, independent of this receptor: Significantly higher frequencies in patients than in controls were found for roughly 5 TRBV segments, including TRBV5-6, TRBV5-1 and TRBV20-1.

The antigens for these receptors are not known. The method was PCR. Instrument on record: Illumina HiSeq 2500. To reduce PCR and sequencing biases, unique molecular identifiers were built into the TCR beta cDNA libraries. TCRdb reprocessed the public reads (quality trimming at Q25 with fastp, clone calling with MiXCR) and kept in-frame beta chains. Rows merge per CDR3 protein into single entries with the most common DNA and genes. This sample is represented by hundreds of thousands of distinct CDR3 sequences; approximately 30% of them were singletons. Together, the top ten hold about 0.5% of the sample. The sequenced sample consisted of blood. These receptors all come from a girl aged 10 to 17 with multiple sclerosis.

This clonotype was counted only a few times. The chain recombines TRBV7-2 with TRBJ2-1, with TRBD2 matching over 9 bases. The J segment lost 3 bases and the V segment lost 7 bases, leaving 10 bases of the junction unmatched. The germline V gene has CDR1 SGHTA and CDR2 FQGNSA. This CDR3 has 16 amino acids. CDR3: CASIPGGGAGYNEQFF. CDR3 DNA: TGTGCCAGCATTCCGGGCGGGGGGGCAGGCTACAATGAGCAGTTCTTC.

This clonotype was seen more than once but under ten times. The chain is built from TRBV6-6 and TRBJ2-7; 10 positions agree with TRBD1. Germline V gene sequence: CDR1 MNHNY, CDR2 SVGAGI (reference sequence). The CDR3 is made up of 15 amino acids. The V gene end was trimmed by 2 bases and the J gene end by 7 bases; junction bases not matched to a gene: 8. The CDR3 DNA sequence: TGTGCCAGCAGTTACGGGACAGGGGTAATCGGGGAGCAGTACTTC. Its translation: CASSYGTGVIGEQYF.

In this sample, this clonotype turned up a few times. The chain combines TRBV20-1 with TRBJ2-7, with 11 bases identical to TRBD2. Germline V gene data show CDR1 as DFQATT and CDR2 as SNEGSKA (reference sequence). CDR3 length: 15 residues. Trimming at V came to 1 base and at J to 3 bases, leaving 5 bases not matched to a gene. CDR3 nucleotides: TGCAGTGCTAGAGGCGGTAGCGGGAGGGTCTACGAGCAGTACTTC. Its translation is CSARGGSGRVYEQYF.

There are many counts of this clonotype. The chain has TRBV4-3 and TRBJ2-7; D tentatively reads TRBD1 or TRBD2 (5 bases each). Trimming removed 5 bases from V and 3 bases from J, with 14 bases in between. Germline V gene sequence: CDR1 LGHNA, CDR2 YSLEER. The length of the CDR3 is 14 residues. The CDR3 is CASSVRDGDYEQYF. Written as DNA, the CDR3 is TGCGCCAGCAGCGTCCGGGACGGAGACTACGAGCAGTACTTC.

CDR3 residues: CASRYLAGTYNEQFF. The CDR3 nucleotides read TGTGCCAGCAGGTATCTAGCGGGGACCTACAATGAGCAGTTCTTC. The chain recombines TRBV2 with TRBJ2-1, with TRBD2 matching 9 bases. The ends lost 6 bases at V and 2 bases at J; junction bases unmatched: 5. Looked up from germline, CDR1 is SNHLY and CDR2 is FYNNEI. The CDR3 runs to 15 residues.

The rearrangement joins TRBV5-1 to TRBJ1-1; TRBD1 agrees at 8 bases. J gave up 1 base and V 4 bases, and 6 bases lay outside the gene matches. The V gene's germline CDR1 is SGHRS and CDR2 YFSETQ. The CDR3 has 15 residues. The CDR3 sequence is CASSRGQGTNTEAFF. The CDR3 bases are TGCGCCAGCAGCCGAGGACAGGGAACGAACACTGAAGCTTTCTTT.

This chain connects TRBV20-1 to TRBJ2-5; 8 bases match TRBD1. Trimming at V came to 4 bases and at J to 7 bases, leaving 8 bases not matched to a gene. The CDR3 runs 13 residues. Germline V gene data show CDR1 as DFQATT and CDR2 as SNEGSKA (reference sequence). DNA for the CDR3: TGCAGTGCTACCAGACAGGGGATGGGGACCCAGTACTTC. Translated, it gives CSATRQGMGTQYF.